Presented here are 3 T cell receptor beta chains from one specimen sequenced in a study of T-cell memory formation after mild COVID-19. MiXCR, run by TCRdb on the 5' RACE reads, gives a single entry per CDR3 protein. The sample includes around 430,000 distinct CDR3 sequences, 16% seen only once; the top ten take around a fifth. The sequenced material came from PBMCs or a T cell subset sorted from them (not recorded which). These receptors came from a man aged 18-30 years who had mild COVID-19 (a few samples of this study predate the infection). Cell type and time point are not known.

CDR3 nucleotides: TGTGCCAGCTCACCAACGGACAGGTTCCCCTACAATGAGCAGTTCTTC. Amino acids: CASSPTDRFPYNEQFF. The chain carries TRBV18 and TRBJ2-1, with 7 nucleotides matching TRBD1. The junction had 6 bases not matched to a gene; V was cut back by 2 bases and J by 2 bases. The CDR3 loop spans 16 amino acids. Germline CDR1 is KGHSH and CDR2 is LQKENI.

The CDR3 here is CASSWTGSGTATDTQYF. The CDR3 DNA is TGCGCCAGCAGCTGGACAGGGTCCGGCACGGCCACAGATACGCAGTATTTT. The V and J genes are TRBV5-1 and TRBJ2-3; 8 nucleotides agree with TRBD1. The length of the CDR3 is 17 residues. Germline lookup yields CDR1 SGHRS and CDR2 YFSETQ. With 3 bases clipped from V and 2 bases from J, the junction kept 11 bases outside the gene matches.

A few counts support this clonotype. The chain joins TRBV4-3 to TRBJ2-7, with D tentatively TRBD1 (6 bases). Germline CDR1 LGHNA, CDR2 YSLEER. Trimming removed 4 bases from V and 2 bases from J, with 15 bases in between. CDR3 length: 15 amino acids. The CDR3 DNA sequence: TGCGCCAGCAGCCCGTCACGGACAGACGCCTACGAGCAGTACTTC. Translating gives CASSPSRTDAYEQYF.